The 11 T cell receptor beta chains given below trace back to one sample, sequenced in a study of beta chain features in type 1 diabetes. Expressed TCRB transcripts were sequenced because the isolated RNA had all been reverse transcribed beforehand. TCRdb's table, derived via immunoSEQ multiplex PCR, lists solely in-frame clones and lacks some. Of hundreds of thousands of clones listed, approximately 14% are singletons. Sequencing was performed on central memory CD4+ T cells from blood. The receptors come from a man younger than 45 in good health.

A few counts support this clone. An end of the junction differs from the germline gene, which may be a read error. The V call is TRBV7-7, the J call TRBJ2-5; no reliable D call. From germline, CDR1 is SSHAT and CDR2 FNYEAQ (reference sequence). The CDR3 contains 14 residues. CDR3 amino acids: CASSLSVSPKTQYF. CDR3 nucleotide sequence: TGTGCTAGCAGCTTAAGTGTCAGTCCAAAGACCCAGTACTTC.

This clone was observed a handful of times. The rearrangement uses TRBV11-1 and TRBJ2-1; 8 nucleotides match TRBD2. The CDR3 runs to 15 residues. Germline CDR1 is SGHAT and CDR2 is FQDESV (reference sequence). Trimming cost V 7 bases and J 7 bases; bases outside gene matches: 12. Written as DNA, the CDR3 is TGTGCCAGCACCCCTCCCCGGGAGGGCCGGAATGAGCAGTTCTTC. This codes for CASTPPREGRNEQFF.

This clone has at least ten counts. The V and J genes are TRBV4-1 and TRBJ1-3; D is undetermined. The germline V gene encodes CDR1 MGHRA and CDR2 YSYEKL. V shed 5 bases and J shed 0 bases, with 8 bases lying between them. The CDR3 is 14 residues long. CDR3: CASSYGRSGNTIYF. Here the CDR3 DNA reads TGCGCCAGCAGCTACGGACGCTCTGGAAACACCATATATTTT.

This clone was seen only a few times. The J gene is TRBJ2-5, the V gene TRBV7-9; D gene uncertain. Trimming took off 3 bases at V and 9 bases at J, with 14 bases between the two ends. Germline CDR1 is SEHNR and CDR2 is FQNEAQ (reference sequence). The CDR3 covers 13 residues. The CDR3 DNA reads as TGTGCCAGCAGCTTGAACGACGGAATGGCCCAGTACTTC. Translating gives CASSLNDGMAQYF.

The J gene is TRBJ2-6, the V gene TRBV21-1. TRBV21-1 is an annotated pseudogene. This CDR3 region has 18 residues. CDR3 bases: TGTGCCAGCAGCAAAGTGCCTCGAAATGGATCTGGGGCCAACGTCCTGACTTTC. Translation gives CASSKVPRNGSGANVLTF.

J is TRBJ1-4 and V is TRBV19, with D hard to call. CDR1 is LNHDA and CDR2 is SQIVND in the germline V gene (reference sequence). The CDR3 runs 15 residues. V dropped 4 bases and J dropped 7 bases, with 16 bases sitting between them. CDR3 protein: CASSTDRSVREKLFF. The DNA for the CDR3 is TGTGCCAGTAGTACGGACCGCAGCGTGCGTGAAAAACTGTTTTTT.

This clone has a count of ten or more. The gene calls are TRBV14 and TRBJ1-2, with D unresolved. With 0 bases removed from V and 7 bases from J, the gap between germline ends came to 18 bases. The CDR3 spans 16 residues. The germline CDR1 and CDR2 sequences are SGHDN and FVKESK. The CDR3 bases are TGTGCCAGCAGCCAAGAACCACGGATCAGTCTCTCTGGCTACACCTTC. This encodes CASSQEPRISLSGYTF.

This clone has more than one count but fewer than ten. The chain employs TRBV5-4 and TRBJ2-2; TRBD2 might be the D (6 bases). The V gene lost 3 bases and the J gene lost 1 base, with 13 bases spanning the gap. Germline-derived CDR1 and CDR2 are SGHNT and YYREEE (reference sequence). The CDR3 is made up of 16 amino acids. The CDR3 here is CASSSPVEGNTGELFF. The CDR3 nucleotides are TGTGCCAGCAGCTCCCCCGTGGAGGGGAACACCGGGGAGCTGTTTTTT.

This clone was counted a few times. CDR3 in amino acids: CAIRVGPGQETQYF. The CDR3 region has the DNA TGTGCCATCAGGGTCGGGCCGGGGCAAGAGACCCAGTACTTC. The chain combines TRBV10-3 with TRBJ2-5; possible D gene TRBD2, 5 bases. There are 14 residues in the CDR3. Germline CDR1 and CDR2: ENHRY and SYGVKD. The V end lost 6 bases, the J end lost 2 bases, and 13 bases lay between the germline ends.

The V and J genes are TRBV29-1 and TRBJ1-5; D is unresolved. Germline-derived CDR1 and CDR2 are SQVTM and ANQGSEA. The V end was cut by 4 bases, the J end by 5 bases, with 12 bases between. This CDR3 region has 13 residues. CDR3 nucleotides: TGCAGCGTTGCTTACGGAGTCGATCAGCCCCAGCATTTT. As protein: CSVAYGVDQPQHF.

This clone was detected only a few times. This chain uses TRBV11-2 with TRBJ2-1; no reliable D call. CDR3 length equals 12 residues. Trimming pared 2 bases from V and 9 bases from J, leaving 8 bases between. In germline, CDR1 is SGHAT, CDR2 FQNNGV. CDR3 nucleotides: TGTGCCAGCAGCTTATCCGGGCCTGAGCAGTTCTTC. This encodes CASSLSGPEQFF.